Presented here are 30 T cell receptor beta chains from one specimen sequenced in a study of T cells expressing NK-cell markers. With the 5' RACE reads reprocessed, TCRdb shows one record per CDR3 protein and no DNA. The record lists some 500,000 distinct CDR3 sequences, of which the ten most abundant hold over 1.1%. Sequenced input: blood T cells: a sorted CD56 or NKG2C T cell subset, CD4+ or CD8+ T cells, or bulk PBMC T cells (not recorded which). These receptors were obtained from a woman aged 50 to 60 in good health.

The V gene is TRBV5-5, the J gene TRBJ2-1; lacking DNA, the TRBD1 call made by TCRdb goes unchecked. Per the germline V gene, CDR1 is SGHKS and CDR2 is YYEKEE (reference sequence). The CDR3 has 15 amino acids. CDR3 loop: CASSSSGFSLNEQFF.

The V gene is TRBV24-1, the J gene TRBJ1-4; TCRdb gives TRBD1 as the D gene, but with no DNA this cannot be confirmed. The CDR3 extends over 15 amino acids. The germline gives CDR1 KGHDR, CDR2 SFDVKD. The CDR3 loop is CATSDQDSFGEKLFF.

J is TRBJ2-5 and V is TRBV7-9; the TCRdb call, TRBD1, lacks DNA for checking. CDR3 length equals 15 residues. CDR1 is SEHNR, CDR2 FQNEAQ, per germline (reference sequence). The CDR3 loop reads CASSLRDRVRETQYF.

The rearrangement joins TRBV12-3 or TRBV12-4 to TRBJ1-4; TCRdb names TRBD1, which stays unverified in the absence of DNA. This CDR3 is 15 amino acids long. The CDR3 loop reads CASSFGGTGKEKLFF.

The chain has TRBV12-3 or TRBV12-4 and TRBJ1-4. This CDR3 comprises 13 residues. The CDR3 reads CASSSSVNEKLFF.

V and J are TRBV3-1 and TRBJ2-1; absent DNA, TCRdb's TRBD1 call cannot be checked. The CDR3 is made up of 15 amino acids. Germline CDR1 reads LGHDT; CDR2 reads YNNKEL (reference sequence). This CDR3 is CASSQGTGGGSEQFF.

This rearrangement joins TRBV19 to TRBJ1-3. CDR1 LNHDA and CDR2 SQIVND come from the germline V gene (reference sequence). The CDR3 runs to 14 residues. The CDR3 loop is CASSMASPGNTIYF.

The chain combines TRBV7-8 with TRBJ1-1; the D call from TCRdb, TRBD1, cannot be confirmed without DNA. The V gene's germline CDR1 is SGHVS and CDR2 FQNEAQ. The length of the CDR3 is 15 residues. CDR3 sequence: CASSYTGGATVGAFF.

The V and J genes are TRBV29-1 and TRBJ2-5; TCRdb's D gene call, TRBD2, goes unchecked for lack of DNA. Germline CDR1 and CDR2: SQVTM and ANQGSEA. The CDR3 covers 13 residues. CDR3 sequence: CSVRLGLVETQYF. The full variable domain, completed using reference TRBV29-1 and TRBJ2-5, is SAVISQKPSRDICQRGTSLTIQCQVDSQVTMMFWYRQQPGQSLTLIATANQGSEATYESGFVIDKFPISRPNLTFSTLTVSNMSPEDSSIYLCSVRLGLVETQYFGPGTRLLVL.

The chain carries TRBV24-1 and TRBJ2-1; the TCRdb call, TRBD1, lacks DNA for checking. Germline lookup yields CDR1 KGHDR and CDR2 SFDVKD. The CDR3 consists of 16 residues. CDR3 sequence reads: CATSDPGTGAYNEQFF.

The gene calls are TRBV24-1 and TRBJ2-3; TCRdb returns TRBD2, unconfirmable since there is no DNA. Germline V lookup: CDR1 KGHDR, CDR2 SFDVKD. The CDR3 totals 14 residues. CDR3 loop: CATASGSREDTQYF.

This sequence joins TRBV20-1 and TRBJ2-1. Germline CDR1 DFQATT, CDR2 SNEGSKA (reference sequence). The CDR3 spans 12 residues. The chain's CDR3 is CSASLYKNEQFF.

The V call is TRBV20-1, the J call TRBJ2-3; no DNA is available, so the TRBD1 call from TCRdb remains unchecked. The CDR3 contains 16 residues. Germline CDR1 and CDR2: DFQATT and SNEGSKA (reference sequence). The CDR3 sequence is CSAGGRGPLGIDTQYF.

The rearrangement joins TRBV5-5 to TRBJ2-2. CDR3 length: 17 residues. Per germline, CDR1 SGHKS and CDR2 YYEKEE (reference sequence). The CDR3 is CASSLGSRDLLTGELFF.

The CDR3 loop is CAMAKGQGGDTQYF. The chain is built from TRBV10-3 and TRBJ2-3; TCRdb gives TRBD1 as the D gene, but with no DNA this cannot be confirmed. CDR1 and CDR2 (germline): ENHRY, SYGVKD. This CDR3 is 14 amino acids long.

The chain is built from TRBV29-1 and TRBJ1-1; the TCRdb call, TRBD1, lacks DNA for checking. The CDR3 loop spans 13 amino acids. The germline V gene has CDR1 SQVTM and CDR2 ANQGSEA. The CDR3: CSADQGGVTEAFF. Full variable domain (rest looked up from reference TRBV29-1 and TRBJ1-1): SAVISQKPSRDICQRGTSLTIQCQVDSQVTMMFWYRQQPGQSLTLIATANQGSEATYESGFVIDKFPISRPNLTFSTLTVSNMSPEDSSIYLCSADQGGVTEAFFGQGTRLTVV.

The chain has TRBV18 and TRBJ1-4. The CDR3 length is 17 residues. Looked up from germline, CDR1 is KGHSH and CDR2 is LQKENI. The CDR3 sequence: CASSRVKSYATNEKLFF.

The chain carries TRBV19 and TRBJ2-7; the D call from TCRdb, TRBD1, cannot be confirmed without DNA. This CDR3 region has 15 residues. Germline V gene data show CDR1 as LNHDA and CDR2 as SQIVND (reference sequence). The CDR3: CASTLGTGYVHEQYF.

CDR3 region: CASSLGLAGSGETQYF. The chain links TRBV7-8 to TRBJ2-5; TCRdb indicates TRBD2, and absent DNA this call remains unverified. This CDR3 has 16 amino acids. CDR1 is SGHVS, CDR2 FQNEAQ, per germline.

The rearrangement uses TRBV18 and TRBJ2-1; lacking DNA, the TRBD2 call made by TCRdb goes unchecked. CDR1 KGHSH and CDR2 LQKENI come from the germline V gene. The CDR3 runs 14 residues. The chain's CDR3 is CASSQQGGYNEQFF.

The V and J genes are TRBV11-2 and TRBJ1-5. CDR1 and CDR2 (germline): SGHAT, FQNNGV. This CDR3 is built from 14 residues. This CDR3 reads CASSARALQGPQHF.

This chain connects TRBV3-1 to TRBJ1-2; TCRdb selects TRBD1, and the lack of DNA leaves this call unchecked. The CDR3 length is 19 residues. The germline CDR1 and CDR2 sequences are LGHDT and YNNKEL (reference sequence). CDR3 protein: CASSQGFSGLGRYNYGYTF.

This chain connects TRBV19 to TRBJ1-5. The CDR3 runs 12 residues. CDR1 LNHDA and CDR2 SQIVND come from the germline V gene (reference sequence). The CDR3 loop is CASSTEWQPQHF. Filled out from reference TRBV19 and TRBJ1-5, the complete variable domain reads DGGITQSPKYLFRKEGQNVTLSCEQNLNHDAMYWYRQDPGQGLRLIYYSQIVNDFQKGDIAEGYSVSREKKESFPLTVTSAQKNPTAFYLCASSTEWQPQHFGDGTRLSIL.

The genes are TRBV9 and TRBJ2-7; without DNA, the TCRdb call of TRBD2 cannot be checked. Germline-derived CDR1 and CDR2 are SGDLS and YYNGEE. This CDR3 region has 17 residues. CDR3 protein: CASSPGTSVGNSYEQYF.

The V and J genes are TRBV5-1 and TRBJ2-1; TCRdb picks TRBD1, but there is no DNA to check that call. The germline V gene encodes CDR1 SGHRS and CDR2 YFSETQ. This CDR3 region has 15 residues. The CDR3 spells CASSGSGAWNNEQFF.

The chain recombines TRBV27 with TRBJ2-4; TCRdb returns TRBD2, unconfirmable since there is no DNA. Germline CDR1 MNHEY, CDR2 SMNVEV (reference sequence). The CDR3 runs 15 residues. CDR3 in amino acids: CASSQGLAAKNIQYF.

This chain connects TRBV15 to TRBJ2-4. Germline CDR1 and CDR2: LNHNV and YYDKDF (reference sequence). This CDR3 has 12 amino acids. CDR3 amino acids: CATSRGRDIQYF.

The genes are TRBV7-2 and TRBJ2-7; TCRdb designates TRBD1, a call that cannot be tested without DNA. The germline V gene has CDR1 SGHTA and CDR2 FQGNSA. The CDR3 length is 17 residues. CDR3 in amino acids: CASSLAGGGVPRNEQYF.

The chain uses TRBV12-3 or TRBV12-4 and TRBJ2-2; TCRdb's D gene call, TRBD2, goes unchecked for lack of DNA. The CDR3 is 12 residues long. CDR3 amino acids: CASSLLVGELFF.

The CDR3: CASSFWVGLVPDTQYF. The chain recombines TRBV6-5 with TRBJ2-3; the D call from TCRdb, TRBD2, cannot be confirmed without DNA. Germline V lookup: CDR1 MNHEY, CDR2 SVGAGI. This CDR3 is built from 16 residues.